This T cell receptor beta chain appears in the sequencing data of a study of Graves' ophthalmopathy and Graves' hyperthyroidism. Study details: Investigators collected peripheral blood at initial diagnosis, before any treatment was given. General observations from the study: Most expanded clonotypes from thyroid (those above 0.001 frequency) were also found in blood.

PBMCs stemmed from around 10 ml of fresh peripheral blood. Amplified material comprised TCR beta CDR3 regions derived from RNA transcripts. In the first round, RT-PCR was carried out with HTBI primers, and a multiplex PCR formed the second round. TCRdb used MiXCR to reprocess the multiplex PCR reads, holding one entry per CDR3 protein. This table holds around 670,000 distinct CDR3 sequences, 40% found once. Worth noting for this clonotype: Its specificity is not known. One end of the junction fails to match germline, which may point to a read error.

The sequence was collected from an adult man with Graves' ophthalmopathy. Sequencing was carried out using peripheral blood.

For the CDR3, the DNA is TGTGCCAGCAGTTACTCGATATTGATGGCACGGACCAACTATGGCTACACCTTC. As protein: CASSYSILMARTNYGYTF. The chain carries TRBV10-3 and TRBJ1-2; D gene ambiguous. This CDR3 is 18 amino acids long. Germline CDR1 and CDR2: ENHRY and SYGVKD.